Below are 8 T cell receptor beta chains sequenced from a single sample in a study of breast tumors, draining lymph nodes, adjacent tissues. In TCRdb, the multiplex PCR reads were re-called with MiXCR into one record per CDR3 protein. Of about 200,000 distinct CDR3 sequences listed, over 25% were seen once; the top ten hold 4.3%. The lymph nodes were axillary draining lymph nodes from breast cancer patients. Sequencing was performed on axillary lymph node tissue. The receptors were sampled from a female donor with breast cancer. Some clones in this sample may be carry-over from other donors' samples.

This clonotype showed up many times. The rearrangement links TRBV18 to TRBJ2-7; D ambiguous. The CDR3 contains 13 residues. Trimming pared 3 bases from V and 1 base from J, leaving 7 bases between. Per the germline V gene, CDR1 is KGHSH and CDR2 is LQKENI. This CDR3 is CASSPGISYEQYF. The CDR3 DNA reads TGTGCCAGCTCACCTGGGATTTCCTACGAGCAGTACTTC. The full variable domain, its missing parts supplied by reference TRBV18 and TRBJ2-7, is NAGVMQNPRHLVRRRGQEARLRCSPMKGHSHVYWYRQLPEEGLKFMVYLQKENIIDESGMPKERFSAEFPKEGPSILRIQQVVRGDSAAYFCASSPGISYEQYFGPGTRLTVT.

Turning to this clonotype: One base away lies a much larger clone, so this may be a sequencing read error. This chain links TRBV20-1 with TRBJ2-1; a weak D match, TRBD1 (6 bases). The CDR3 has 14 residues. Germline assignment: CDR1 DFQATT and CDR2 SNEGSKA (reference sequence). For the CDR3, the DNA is TGCAGTGCCACGGACAGCCCCTCCTACAATGGGCAGTTCTTC. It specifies CSATDSPSYNGQFF.

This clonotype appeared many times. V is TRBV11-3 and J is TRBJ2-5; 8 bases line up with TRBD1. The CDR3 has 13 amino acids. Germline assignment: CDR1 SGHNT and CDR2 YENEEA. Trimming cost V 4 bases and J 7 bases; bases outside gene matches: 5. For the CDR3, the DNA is TGTGCCAGCAGCTCCTCGACAGGGGCGACCCAGTACTTC. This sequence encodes CASSSSTGATQYF.

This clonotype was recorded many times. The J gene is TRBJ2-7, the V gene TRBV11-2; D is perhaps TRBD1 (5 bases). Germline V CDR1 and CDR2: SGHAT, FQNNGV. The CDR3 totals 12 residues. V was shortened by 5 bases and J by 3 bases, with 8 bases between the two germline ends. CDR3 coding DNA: TGTGCCAGCAGCATCAGGGACTACGAGCAGTACTTC. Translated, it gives CASSIRDYEQYF.

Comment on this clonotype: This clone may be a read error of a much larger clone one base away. The CDR3 coding sequence is TGTGCCTGGCTTCAGGGCGGATATGGCTACGCCTTC. Translating it yields CAWLQGGYGYAF. The chain employs TRBV30 and TRBJ1-2, with D possibly matching TRBD1 (5 bases). The CDR3 runs to 12 residues. Germline-derived CDR1 and CDR2 are GTSNPN and SVGIG (reference sequence).

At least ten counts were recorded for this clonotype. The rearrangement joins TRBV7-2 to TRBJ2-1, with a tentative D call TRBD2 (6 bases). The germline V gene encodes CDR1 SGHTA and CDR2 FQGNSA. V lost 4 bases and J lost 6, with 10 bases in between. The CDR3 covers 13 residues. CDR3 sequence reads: CASSWDWSNEQFF. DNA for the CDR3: TGTGCCAGCAGCTGGGACTGGTCCAATGAGCAGTTCTTC.

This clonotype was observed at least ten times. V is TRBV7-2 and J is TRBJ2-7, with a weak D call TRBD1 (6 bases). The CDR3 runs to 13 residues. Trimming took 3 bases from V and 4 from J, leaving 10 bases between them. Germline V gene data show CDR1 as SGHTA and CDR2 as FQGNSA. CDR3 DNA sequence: TGTGCCAGCAGCTTGCACAGGGTGTACGAGCAGTACTTC. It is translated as CASSLHRVYEQYF.

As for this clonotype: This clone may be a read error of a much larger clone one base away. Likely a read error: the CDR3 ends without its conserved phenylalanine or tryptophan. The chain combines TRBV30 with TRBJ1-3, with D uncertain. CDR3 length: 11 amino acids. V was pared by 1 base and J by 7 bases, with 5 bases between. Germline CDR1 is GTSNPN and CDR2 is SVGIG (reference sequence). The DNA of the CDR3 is TGTGCCTGGAGTGGAGGGAACACCATATATTCT. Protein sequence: CAWSGGNTIYS.